These 24 T cell receptor beta chains were sequenced from one sample in a study of T-cell reconstitution after alpha-beta-depleted transplantation in children. Unique molecular identifiers tagged the TCRbeta library. Each CDR3 protein gets one entry after TCRdb re-called the PCR reads with MiXCR. The sample holds just over 950,000 distinct CDR3 sequences, about 31% seen once. The sample was PBMCs, mostly from graft donor cells, taken 360 days after TCRalphabeta/CD19-depleted stem cell transplant. These receptors were taken from a boy younger than two who had a stem cell transplant for SCID, so the T cells may come from the graft donor.

This chain connects TRBV12-3 or TRBV12-4 to TRBJ2-3, with TRBD2 identical over 7 bases. V was pared by 3 bases and J by 0 bases, with 12 bases of the junction left unmatched. The CDR3 length is 18 residues. The CDR3 region is CASSFHGIGRGSTDTQYF. The CDR3 bases are TGTGCCAGCAGTTTTCATGGTATCGGGCGGGGGAGCACAGATACGCAGTATTTT.

The rearrangement joins TRBV2 to TRBJ2-7; D gene uncertain. The CDR3 covers 15 residues. The germline V gene has CDR1 SNHLY and CDR2 FYNNEI. The V end was cut by 2 bases, the J end by 2 bases, with 13 bases between. The CDR3 protein is CASSEWPKLTYEQYF. The CDR3 DNA sequence: TGTGCCAGCAGTGAATGGCCCAAGCTGACCTACGAGCAGTACTTC.

This chain joins TRBV6-5 and TRBJ2-7; no clear D gene. In germline, CDR1 is MNHEY, CDR2 SVGAGI. Trimming removed 0 bases at V and 9 bases at J, with 15 bases between. The CDR3 is 14 amino acids. The CDR3 nucleotides are TGTGCCAGCAGTTACTCTAACTCTTACTCCTCGCAGTACTTC. It translates to CASSYSNSYSSQYF.

This clonotype has only a few counts. V usage is TRBV6-2 or TRBV6-3 and J usage is TRBJ2-1; D gene ambiguous. The CDR3 runs to 20 residues. Trimming stripped 2 bases from V and 0 bases from J, with 23 bases between. Germline CDR1 reads MNHEY; CDR2 reads SVGEGT. CDR3 protein: CASSYPPLSLRRSSYNEQFF. CDR3 in DNA: TGTGCCAGCAGTTACCCTCCCCTGAGCCTTCGGCGCAGCTCCTACAATGAGCAGTTCTTC.

The rearrangement links TRBV7-9 to TRBJ2-5; D call uncertain. With 1 base removed from V and 2 bases from J, the gap between germline ends came to 14 bases. Germline CDR1 is SEHNR and CDR2 is FQNEAQ (reference sequence). This CDR3 is built from 16 residues. CDR3 bases: TGTGCCAGCAGCTTAGGCCCGGCAGACTTACAAGAGACCCAGTACTTC. It codes for CASSLGPADLQETQYF.

This clonotype showed up just a few times. The chain couples TRBV5-5 to TRBJ2-2; TRBD1 matches 9 bases. Germline V gene data show CDR1 as SGHKS and CDR2 as YYEKEE (reference sequence). V was pared by 2 bases and J by 4 bases, with 9 bases of the junction left unmatched. The CDR3 has 17 residues. The CDR3 nucleotides are TGTGCCAGCAGCTTTCAGACAGGGGGTGTTTGCACCGGGGAGCTGTTTTTT. Its protein product is CASSFQTGGVCTGELFF.

V usage is TRBV9 and J usage is TRBJ2-7; TRBD1 is a possible D gene (5 bases). The V gene lost 0 bases and the J gene lost 3 bases, with 13 bases spanning the gap. There are 15 residues in the CDR3. CDR1 is SGDLS and CDR2 is YYNGEE in the germline V gene. CDR3 sequence reads: CASSVEPGSIYEQYF. The CDR3 nucleotides read TGTGCCAGCAGCGTAGAGCCAGGGTCGATCTACGAGCAGTACTTC. Combining the CDR3 with reference TRBV9 and TRBJ2-7 gives the whole variable domain DSGVTQTPKHLITATGQRVTLRCSPRSGDLSVYWYQQSLDQGLQFLIQYYNGEERAKGNILERFSAQQFPDLHSELNLSSLELGDSALYFCASSVEPGSIYEQYFGPGTRLTVT.

In its sample, this clonotype was seen a few times. This chain joins TRBV2 and TRBJ2-1, with 8 bases fitting TRBD2. Trimming removed 6 bases from V and 0 bases from J; junction bases left unmatched: 10. The length of the CDR3 is 17 residues. Germline values: CDR1 SNHLY, CDR2 FYNNEI. The CDR3 is CASRLSSGGASYNEQFF. The DNA for the CDR3 is TGTGCCAGCAGGTTGTCGTCGGGGGGGGCCTCCTACAATGAGCAGTTCTTC.

The chain joins TRBV4-1 to TRBJ1-1, with a possible D match to TRBD1 (5 bases). The germline V gene encodes CDR1 MGHRA and CDR2 YSYEKL. With 1 base removed from V and 5 bases from J, the gap between germline ends came to 17 bases. The CDR3 is 16 amino acids. CDR3 DNA sequence: TGCGCCAGCAGCCAAGTAACCAGGGCCGGAGGGACTGAAGCTTTCTTT. It yields the protein CASSQVTRAGGTEAFF.

This clonotype was counted a single time. The chain is built from TRBV19 and TRBJ2-1; D may be TRBD2 (6 bases). Germline V gives CDR1 LNHDA, CDR2 SQIVND (reference sequence). V lost 5 bases and J 15 bases, leaving 26 bases between the germline ends. The CDR3 is made up of 15 amino acids. CDR3: CASSPRLVVQPFRFF. DNA of the CDR3: TGTGCCAGTAGTCCCCGACTAGTTGTTCAGCCTTTTCGGTTCTTC.

This rearrangement joins TRBV12-3 or TRBV12-4 to TRBJ1-2, with a tentative D call TRBD1 (5 bases). Trimming pared 6 bases from V and 1 base from J, leaving 15 bases between. This CDR3 region has 15 residues. The CDR3 sequence: CASRPSRVGNYGYTF. The CDR3 DNA reads TGTGCCAGCAGACCCTCCAGGGTCGGTAACTATGGCTACACCTTC.

This clonotype has only a few counts. The chain carries TRBV7-9 and TRBJ2-1; TRBD1 agrees at 7 bases. With V trimmed by 1 base and J by 4 bases, 4 bases remained unmatched. This CDR3 spans 15 amino acids. The germline V gene has CDR1 SEHNR and CDR2 FQNEAQ (reference sequence). The CDR3 DNA is TGTGCCAGCAGCTTAGTCACAGGGGCTTACAATGAGCAGTTCTTC. This encodes CASSLVTGAYNEQFF.

This clonotype has more than one count but fewer than ten. The chain employs TRBV5-1 and TRBJ1-2; 7 nucleotides agree with TRBD1. The CDR3 is 13 amino acids. Germline values: CDR1 SGHRS, CDR2 YFSETQ. Losses at the gene ends were 5 bases for V and 3 bases for J; bases not matched to a gene: 4. The CDR3 loop is CASRGQLYYGYTF. The CDR3 coding sequence is TGCGCCAGCAGGGGACAGCTCTACTATGGCTACACCTTC.

The V and J genes are TRBV15 and TRBJ2-1; TRBD2 matches at 10 bases. The ends lost 1 base at V and 4 bases at J; junction bases unmatched: 7. Germline V gives CDR1 LNHNV, CDR2 YYDKDF (reference sequence). The CDR3 is 17 amino acids. This CDR3 reads CATSRAPSGGPYNEQFF. The CDR3 DNA follows: TGTGCCACCAGCAGAGCCCCTAGCGGGGGCCCATACAATGAGCAGTTCTTC.

This clonotype came up once. This sequence joins TRBV29-1 and TRBJ1-1; D is unclear. The germline V gene encodes CDR1 SQVTM and CDR2 ANQGSEA. This CDR3 comprises 12 residues. V lost 5 bases and J lost 1, with 8 bases in between. CDR3 bases: TGCAGCGTTCGCGGGTCGAACACTGAAGCTTTCTTT. This codes for CSVRGSNTEAFF.

The chain recombines TRBV13 with TRBJ1-3, with unresolved D. V was shortened by 5 bases and J by 0 bases, with 11 bases between the two germline ends. The CDR3 has 15 residues. Germline assignment: CDR1 PRHDT and CDR2 FYEKMQ (reference sequence). Written as DNA, the CDR3 is TGTGCCAGCAGCCTCGCGGGTGTCTCTGGAAACACCATATATTTT. Its translation is CASSLAGVSGNTIYF.

The CDR3 loop reads CASAPGGGVETQYF. The CDR3 coding sequence is TGTGCCAGCGCTCCAGGGGGGGGCGTAGAGACCCAGTACTTC. This chain joins TRBV9 and TRBJ2-5; perhaps D is TRBD1 or TRBD2 (7 bases each). Germline values: CDR1 SGDLS, CDR2 YYNGEE. The CDR3 is made up of 14 amino acids. V was cut by 7 bases and J by 4 bases, with 17 bases left in between.

This chain joins TRBV27 and TRBJ2-6, with TRBD1 identical over 9 bases. Germline V CDR1 and CDR2: MNHEY, SMNVEV (reference sequence). The CDR3 is 17 amino acids. Losses at the gene ends were 5 bases for V and 2 bases for J; bases not matched to a gene: 7. The CDR3 DNA follows: TGTGCCAGCAGTCCCGGACAGGGGAAGACTGGGGCCAACGTCCTGACTTTC. This gives the protein CASSPGQGKTGANVLTF.

This clonotype showed up just a few times. The chain carries TRBV4-2 and TRBJ2-2; TRBD2 matches at 8 bases. This CDR3 has 16 amino acids. Germline V lookup: CDR1 LGHNA, CDR2 YNFKEQ. V was clipped by 1 base and J by 2 bases; unmatched bases: 3. CDR3 in DNA: TGTGCCAGCAGCCAAGGCGGGGGGCTAAACACCGGGGAGCTGTTTTTT. This gives the protein CASSQGGGLNTGELFF.

This clonotype has a count of ten or more. The chain joins TRBV5-1 to TRBJ2-7, with 12 nucleotides matching TRBD2. V gave up 3 bases and J gave up 0 bases; unmatched junction bases: 7. From germline, CDR1 is SGHRS and CDR2 YFSETQ. The CDR3 loop spans 17 amino acids. The DNA of the CDR3 is TGCGCCAGCAGCTCCAAGACTAGCGGGGGAAGCTCCTACGAGCAGTACTTC. It codes for CASSSKTSGGSSYEQYF.

The rearrangement uses TRBV29-1 and TRBJ2-7, with D perhaps TRBD1 (6 bases). The CDR3 is 11 amino acids. Germline V CDR1 and CDR2: SQVTM, ANQGSEA. V dropped 7 bases and J dropped 2 bases, with 9 bases sitting between them. CDR3 coding DNA: TGCAGCGGTGGACAGACCTACGAGCAGTACTTC. Amino acid sequence: CSGGQTYEQYF.

J is TRBJ1-2 and V is TRBV12-3 or TRBV12-4; 7 bases line up with TRBD1. CDR3 size: 13 residues. V dropped 6 bases and J dropped 6; count of bases not matched to a gene: 7. CDR3 nucleotides: TGTGCCAGCAGCCGACAGGGATGGAATGGCTACACCTTC. Its translation is CASSRQGWNGYTF.

This clonotype was observed a handful of times. The chain combines TRBV5-1 with TRBJ2-2; 10 bases are a match to TRBD2. Trimming removed 3 bases from V and 5 bases from J; junction bases left unmatched: 4. The CDR3 has 15 amino acids. Germline CDR1 reads SGHRS; CDR2 reads YFSETQ. The CDR3 spells CASSSGTSETGELFF. Here the CDR3 DNA reads TGCGCCAGCAGCTCTGGGACTAGCGAAACCGGGGAGCTGTTTTTT.

V gene TRBV12-3 or TRBV12-4 combines with J gene TRBJ2-5; D uncertain. Trimming shortened V by 7 bases and J by 1 base, and 13 bases separated the two germline ends. The CDR3 loop spans 14 amino acids. The CDR3 reads CASTPYTTQETQYF. The CDR3 bases are TGTGCCAGCACCCCCTATACCACCCAAGAGACCCAGTACTTC.